This T cell receptor (beta chain) was identified in a study of T-cell memory formation after mild COVID-19. TCRdb ran MiXCR on the 5' RACE reads and lists one entry per CDR3 protein. The sample shows more than 350,000 distinct CDR3 sequences, approximately 15% of them seen only once. This CDR3 comprises 15 residues. Between the trimmed V and J ends, which lost 3 bases and 8 bases, there was a span of 17 bases. Germline V gene data show CDR1 as LNHNV and CDR2 as YYDKDF (reference sequence). This clonotype was seen a few times. The sequencing input was PBMCs or a T cell subset sorted from them (not recorded which). The receptor was derived from a man between 18 and 35 years old who had mild COVID-19 (a few samples of this study predate the infection). Cell type and time point are not known. This chain uses TRBV15 with TRBJ2-1, with a possible D match to TRBD1 (5 bases). The CDR3 reads CATSRDNPVGDEQFF. In DNA, the CDR3 is TGTGCCACCAGCAGGGACAACCCGGTTGGGGATGAGCAGTTCTTC.